Sequencing of this T cell receptor (beta chain) was carried out in a study of T cells after yellow fever vaccination. Study-level results: Post-booster repertoires again held most primary-vaccination clones (about 96% CD4, 88% CD8). The secondary response was weaker, and its peak arrived faster, on day 5 versus 15.

As TCR cDNA was made by 5'RACE template switching, a universal primer site and UMIs were added. TCRdb ran MiXCR on the 5' RACE reads and lists one entry per CDR3 protein. The sample includes under 200,000 distinct CDR3 sequences, 11% seen only once; the top ten take less than 40%. This clonotype was seen a handful of times. As yet, its antigen is unknown. Trimming took off 5 bases at V and 0 bases at J, with 11 bases between the two ends. Germline CDR1 reads SEHNR; CDR2 reads FQNEAQ (reference sequence). The CDR3 extends over 15 amino acids. This chain links TRBV7-9 with TRBJ1-3; unclear D gene. The receptor was derived from a man aged 18 to 29 who received the YFV17D yellow fever vaccine. This sample comprised CD8+ T cells sorted from PBMCs, obtained 15 days after the yellow fever booster vaccination. CDR3 sequence reads: CASSRLTLSGNTIYF. The CDR3, as DNA: TGTGCCAGCAGCCGCCTCACCCTCTCTGGAAACACCATATATTTT.